Following are 14 T cell receptor beta chains from one sample sequenced in a study of T cells expressing NK-cell markers. After re-calling the 5' RACE reads, TCRdb lists one entry per CDR3 protein, DNA absent. This sample's clone table lists 350,000 to 500,000 distinct CDR3 sequences. Sequencing was performed on blood T cells: a sorted CD56 or NKG2C T cell subset, CD4+ or CD8+ T cells, or bulk PBMC T cells (not recorded which). Receptors were obtained from a woman aged 18-69 years in good health.

The gene calls are TRBV5-4 and TRBJ2-3. The germline gives CDR1 SGHNT, CDR2 YYREEE (reference sequence). This CDR3 contains 12 residues. CDR3 residues: CASSLGLDTQYF. Full variable domain (missing parts from reference TRBV5-4 and TRBJ2-3): ETGVTQSPTHLIKTRGQQVTLRCSSQSGHNTVSWYQQALGQGPQFIFQYYREEENGRGNFPPRFSGLQFPNYSSELNVNALELDDSALYLCASSLGLDTQYFGPGTRLTVL.

The chain uses TRBV4-1 and TRBJ2-5; TCRdb lists TRBD1, though no DNA is available to test this call. Germline values: CDR1 MGHRA, CDR2 YSYEKL. This CDR3 contains 15 residues. The CDR3: CASSQEAAGVETQYF.

V gene TRBV20-1 combines with J gene TRBJ2-1. Germline-derived CDR1 and CDR2 are DFQATT and SNEGSKA (reference sequence). The CDR3 covers 11 residues. This CDR3 is CSCAASIEQFF.

This chain joins TRBV7-2 and TRBJ2-5; there is no DNA to check the TCRdb D call of TRBD2. CDR3 length: 15 residues. Germline assignment: CDR1 SGHTA and CDR2 FQGNSA. This chain's CDR3 is CASSFRTSGEETQYF.

CDR3 region: CASRNSASSYEQYF. V is TRBV6-2 or TRBV6-3 and J is TRBJ2-7; TCRdb's D call of TRBD2 is untestable without DNA. This CDR3 has 14 residues. Germline V lookup: CDR1 MNHEY, CDR2 SVGEGT.

V and J are TRBV20-1 and TRBJ2-3; TCRdb selects TRBD1, and the lack of DNA leaves this call unchecked. Per germline, CDR1 DFQATT and CDR2 SNEGSKA (reference sequence). The CDR3 length is 15 residues. CDR3 in amino acids: CSARRWGGETDTQYF.

The J gene is TRBJ1-1, the V gene TRBV29-1; as DNA is missing, the TRBD1 call by TCRdb cannot be tested. Germline V gives CDR1 SQVTM, CDR2 ANQGSEA. The length of the CDR3 is 13 residues. CDR3 loop: CSVKSGLNTEAFF.

The CDR3: CASIHERGTQYF. The chain employs TRBV5-1 and TRBJ2-3; the D call of TRBD1 rests on TCRdb alone, since no DNA is present to check it. This CDR3 is built from 12 residues. Germline CDR1 and CDR2: SGHRS and YFSETQ.

V and J are TRBV4-3 and TRBJ2-7; checking the TCRdb D call of TRBD1 is not possible without DNA. The germline gives CDR1 LGHNA, CDR2 YSLEER. The CDR3 totals 13 residues. CDR3 loop: CASSQARAYEQYF.

This chain connects TRBV28 to TRBJ2-7; the TCRdb call, TRBD1, lacks DNA for checking. The V gene's germline CDR1 is MDHEN and CDR2 SYDVKM. The CDR3 has 14 residues. The CDR3 sequence is CASIPGQGAYEQYF.

The rearrangement joins TRBV19 to TRBJ1-2; as DNA is missing, the TRBD1 call by TCRdb cannot be tested. The CDR3 consists of 15 residues. CDR1 and CDR2 (germline): LNHDA, SQIVND (reference sequence). The CDR3 sequence: CASSIMGFSGDGYTF.

The chain couples TRBV25-1 to TRBJ2-5; TCRdb's assignment of TRBD1 cannot be checked, as there is no DNA. Germline V gives CDR1 MGHDK, CDR2 SYGVNS. The CDR3 is 15 residues long. This chain's CDR3 is CASSVSGGWRETQYF. Together with reference TRBV25-1 and TRBJ2-5, the CDR3 gives the full variable domain: EADIYQTPRYLVIGTGKKITLECSQTMGHDKMYWYQQDPGMELHLIHYSYGVNSTEKGDLSSESTVSRIRTEHFPLTLESARPSHTSQYLCASSVSGGWRETQYFGPGTRLLVL.

The rearrangement joins TRBV29-1 to TRBJ2-6; checking the TCRdb D call of TRBD1 is not possible without DNA. Germline assignment: CDR1 SQVTM and CDR2 ANQGSEA. The CDR3 runs to 16 residues. This chain's CDR3 is CSVVQGVNSGANVLTF.

The rearrangement uses TRBV7-9 and TRBJ2-1; TCRdb's D gene call, TRBD2, goes unchecked for lack of DNA. CDR3 length: 17 amino acids. Germline V gene data show CDR1 as SEHNR and CDR2 as FQNEAQ (reference sequence). The CDR3 sequence: CASSPVSDPLSYNEQFF.